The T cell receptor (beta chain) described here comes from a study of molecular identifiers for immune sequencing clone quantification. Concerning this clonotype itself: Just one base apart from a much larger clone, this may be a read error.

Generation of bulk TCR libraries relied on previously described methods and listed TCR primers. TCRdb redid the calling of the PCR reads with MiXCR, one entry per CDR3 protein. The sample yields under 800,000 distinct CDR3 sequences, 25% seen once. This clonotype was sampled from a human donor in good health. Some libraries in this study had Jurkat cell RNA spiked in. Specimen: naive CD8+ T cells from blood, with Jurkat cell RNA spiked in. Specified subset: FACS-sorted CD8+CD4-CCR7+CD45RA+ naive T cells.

The CDR3 sequence: CASSERQFNEKLFF. DNA of the CDR3: TGCGCCAGCAGCGAAAGACAGTTTAATGAAAAACTGTTTTTT. This chain connects TRBV4-1 to TRBJ1-4; weak D call: TRBD1 (5 bases). The V end was cut by 5 bases, the J end by 4 bases, with 11 bases between. This CDR3 comprises 14 residues. Germline CDR1 MGHRA, CDR2 YSYEKL.